These 4 T cell receptor beta chains were sequenced from one sample in a study of T cells in women clearing cervical HPV infection. Only in-frame clones appear in the TCRdb table, and some are missing; sequencing was by immunoSEQ multiplex PCR. This table holds under 50,000 clones. Material: blood buffy coat. Source of these receptors: a woman aged 18 to 75 with a cervical HPV16 infection that either progressed to CIN3+ or cleared (not recorded which).

Concerning this clone: The read falls 3 residues short of the CDR3 end, and the missing part is taken from the germline J gene. This sequence joins TRBV19 and TRBJ1-2; 8 bases are a match to TRBD1. Germline CDR1 and CDR2: LNHDA and SQIVND (reference sequence). The CDR3 length is 16 residues. The CDR3: CASSNSLSDRADDYTF. CDR3 DNA, as far as it was read: TGTGCCAGTAGTAATTCTCTGTCGGACAGGGCTGACGAC.

On this clone itself: The read terminates 3 residues before the CDR3 end, so the remaining end is supplied by the germline J gene. The rearrangement joins TRBV7-6 to TRBJ2-7; 7 bases fit TRBD2. V trimming: 4 bases; J trimming: 2 bases; junction bases outside the gene matches: 5. The CDR3 covers 14 residues. Germline loops: CDR1 SGHVS, CDR2 FNYEAQ. The CDR3 loop reads CASSSRAGAYEQYF. The sequenced CDR3 bases are TGTGCCAGCAGCTCCCGGGCGGGGGCCTACGAG.

Turning to this clone: The CDR3 end is not reached by the read, which stops 3 residues before it; the germline J gene fills it in. The gene calls are TRBV7-3 and TRBJ2-3; D is possibly TRBD2 (7 bases). The germline V gene encodes CDR1 SGHTA and CDR2 FQGTGA. The CDR3 runs 17 residues. Between the trimmed V and J ends, which lost 5 bases and 5 bases, there was a span of 23 bases. CDR3 DNA (partial): TGTGCCAGCAGCCCCCGCCGGGGCGCGGGGGCGATAGATACG. Amino acids: CASSPRRGAGAIDT. The full CDR3 protein is CASSPRRGAGAIDTQYF.

Of note for this clone: Read coverage stops 3 residues before the CDR3 terminus; the germline J gene supplies the remainder. This sequence joins TRBV7-9 and TRBJ2-5, with D possibly TRBD1 on 5 matching bases. The germline V gene has CDR1 SEHNR and CDR2 FQNEAQ (reference sequence). Trimming pared 1 base from V and 0 bases from J, leaving 9 bases between. The CDR3 extends over 15 amino acids. The part of the CDR3 DNA that was read is TGTGCCAGCAGCTTAGGATCAGGGTACCAAGAGACC. Its protein product is CASSLGSGYQET. The CDR3 in its entirety is CASSLGSGYQETQYF.